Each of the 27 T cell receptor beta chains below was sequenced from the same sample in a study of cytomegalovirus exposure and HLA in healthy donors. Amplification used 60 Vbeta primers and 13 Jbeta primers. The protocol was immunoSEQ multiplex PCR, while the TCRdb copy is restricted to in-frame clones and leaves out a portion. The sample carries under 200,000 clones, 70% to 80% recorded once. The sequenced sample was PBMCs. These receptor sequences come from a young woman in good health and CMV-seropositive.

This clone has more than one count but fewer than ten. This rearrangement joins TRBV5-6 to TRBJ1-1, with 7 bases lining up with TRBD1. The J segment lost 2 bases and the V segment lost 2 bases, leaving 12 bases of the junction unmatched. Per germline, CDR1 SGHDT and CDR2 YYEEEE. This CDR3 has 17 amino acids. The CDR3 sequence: CASSLFGPGQQNTEAFF. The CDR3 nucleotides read TGTGCCAGCAGCTTATTTGGTCCGGGACAGCAAAACACTGAAGCTTTCTTT.

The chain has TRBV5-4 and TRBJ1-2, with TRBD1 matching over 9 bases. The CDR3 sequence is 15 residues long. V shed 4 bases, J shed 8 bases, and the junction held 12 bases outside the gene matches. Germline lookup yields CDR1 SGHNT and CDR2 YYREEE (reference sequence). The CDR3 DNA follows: TGTGCCAGCAGCCGGGGACAGGGCTCTTCGGGCGGCTACACCTTC. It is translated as CASSRGQGSSGGYTF.

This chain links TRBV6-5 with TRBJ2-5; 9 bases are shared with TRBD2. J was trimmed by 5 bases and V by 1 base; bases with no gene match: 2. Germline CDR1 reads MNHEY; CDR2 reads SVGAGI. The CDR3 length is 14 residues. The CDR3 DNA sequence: TGTGCCAGCAGTTACTTTGCGGGGGGGGAGACCCAGTACTTC. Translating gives CASSYFAGGETQYF.

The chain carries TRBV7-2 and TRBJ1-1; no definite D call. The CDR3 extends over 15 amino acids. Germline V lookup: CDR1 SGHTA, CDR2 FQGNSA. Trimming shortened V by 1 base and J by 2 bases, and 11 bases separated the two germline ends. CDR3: CASSLGFSANTEAFF. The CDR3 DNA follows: TGTGCCAGCAGCTTAGGGTTTAGTGCTAACACTGAAGCTTTCTTT.

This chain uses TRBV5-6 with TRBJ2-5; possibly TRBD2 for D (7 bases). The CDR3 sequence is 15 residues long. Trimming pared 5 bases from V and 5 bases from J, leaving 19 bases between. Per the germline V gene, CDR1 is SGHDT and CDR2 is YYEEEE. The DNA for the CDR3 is TGTGCCAGCAGTTCACGGGTAGGGGGAGGGGAGACCCAGTACTTC. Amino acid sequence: CASSSRVGGGETQYF. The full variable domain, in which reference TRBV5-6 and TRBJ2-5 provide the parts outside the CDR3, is DAGVTQSPTHLIKTRGQQVTLRCSPKSGHDTVSWYQQALGQGPQFIFQYYEEEERQRGNFPDRFSGHQFPNYSSELNVNALLLGDSALYLCASSSRVGGGETQYFGPGTRLLVL.

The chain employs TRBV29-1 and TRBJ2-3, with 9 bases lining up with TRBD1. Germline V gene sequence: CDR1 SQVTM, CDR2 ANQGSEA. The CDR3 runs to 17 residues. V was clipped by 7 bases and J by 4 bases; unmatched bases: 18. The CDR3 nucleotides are TGCAGCGAAAAAACGTATGGGGGACAGGGCCGGGCAGATACGCAGTATTTT. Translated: CSEKTYGGQGRADTQYF.

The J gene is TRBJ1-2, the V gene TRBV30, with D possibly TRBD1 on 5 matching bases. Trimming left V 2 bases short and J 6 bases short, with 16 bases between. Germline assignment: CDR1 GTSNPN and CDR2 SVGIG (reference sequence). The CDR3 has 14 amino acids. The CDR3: CAWSSGDAPHGYTF. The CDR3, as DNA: TGTGCCTGGAGTTCGGGGGACGCCCCCCATGGCTACACCTTC.

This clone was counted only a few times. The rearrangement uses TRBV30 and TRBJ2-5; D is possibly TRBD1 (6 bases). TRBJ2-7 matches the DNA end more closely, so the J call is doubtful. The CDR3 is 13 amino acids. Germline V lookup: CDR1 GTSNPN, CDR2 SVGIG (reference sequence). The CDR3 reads CGLLVDSTYEQYF. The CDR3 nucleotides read TGTGGTTTGCTCGTGGACAGTACCTACGAGCAGTACTTC.

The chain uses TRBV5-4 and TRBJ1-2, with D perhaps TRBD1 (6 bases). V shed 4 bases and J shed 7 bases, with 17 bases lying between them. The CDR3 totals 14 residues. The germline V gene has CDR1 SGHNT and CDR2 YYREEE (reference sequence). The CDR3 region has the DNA TGTGCCAGCAGCCCCGACAGGTCTTATCTTGGCTACACCTTC. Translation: CASSPDRSYLGYTF.

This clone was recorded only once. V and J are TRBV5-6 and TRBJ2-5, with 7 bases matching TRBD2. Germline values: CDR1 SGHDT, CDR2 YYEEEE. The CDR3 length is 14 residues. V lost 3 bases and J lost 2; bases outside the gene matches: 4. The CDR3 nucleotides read TGTGCCAGCAGCTACTCGGGGGGTCAAGAGACCCAGTACTTC. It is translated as CASSYSGGQETQYF.

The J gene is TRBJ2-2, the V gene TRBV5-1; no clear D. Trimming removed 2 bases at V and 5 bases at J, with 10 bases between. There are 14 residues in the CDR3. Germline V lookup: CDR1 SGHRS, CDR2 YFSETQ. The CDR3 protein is CASSLTTPTGELFF. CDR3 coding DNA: TGCGCCAGCAGCTTAACCACACCGACCGGGGAGCTGTTTTTT.

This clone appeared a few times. The CDR3, as DNA: TGTGCCAGCAGCTTCGGGACAGGGGCTTGGACTGAAGCTTTCTTT. Encoded protein: CASSFGTGAWTEAFF. The genes are TRBV7-6 and TRBJ1-1; 10 bases align to TRBD1. The germline gives CDR1 SGHVS, CDR2 FNYEAQ. V was clipped by 3 bases and J by 5 bases; unmatched bases: 6. The CDR3 is made up of 15 amino acids.

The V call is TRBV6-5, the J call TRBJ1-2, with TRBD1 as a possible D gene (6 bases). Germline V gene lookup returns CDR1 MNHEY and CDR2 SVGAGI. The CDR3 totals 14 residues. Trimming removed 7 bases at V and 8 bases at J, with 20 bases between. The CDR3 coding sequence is TGTGCCAGCAACCCCTTACCAGGGGTGAGCGGCTACACCTTC. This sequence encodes CASNPLPGVSGYTF.

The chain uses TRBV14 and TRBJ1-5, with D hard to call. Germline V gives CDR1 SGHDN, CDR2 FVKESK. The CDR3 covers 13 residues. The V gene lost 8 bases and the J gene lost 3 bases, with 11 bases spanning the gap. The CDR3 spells CASAFGPNQPQHF. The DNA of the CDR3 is TGTGCCAGCGCGTTTGGGCCCAATCAGCCCCAGCATTTT. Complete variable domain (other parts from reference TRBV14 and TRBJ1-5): EAGVTQFPSHSVIEKGQTVTLRCDPISGHDNLYWYRRVMGKEIKFLLHFVKESKQDESGMPNNRFLAERTGGTYSTLKVQPAELEDSGVYFCASAFGPNQPQHFGDGTRLSIL.

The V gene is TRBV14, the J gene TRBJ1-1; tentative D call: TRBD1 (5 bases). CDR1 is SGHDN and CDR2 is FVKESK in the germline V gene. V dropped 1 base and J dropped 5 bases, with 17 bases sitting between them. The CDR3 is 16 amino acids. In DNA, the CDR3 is TGTGCCAGCAGCCAAGTCATAGGGTTCGGGGGAACTGAAGCTTTCTTT. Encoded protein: CASSQVIGFGGTEAFF.

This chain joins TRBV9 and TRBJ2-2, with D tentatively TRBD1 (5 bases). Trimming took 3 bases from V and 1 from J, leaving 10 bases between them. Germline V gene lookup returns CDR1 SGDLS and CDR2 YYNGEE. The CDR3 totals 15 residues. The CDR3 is CASSATGLNTGELFF. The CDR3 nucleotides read TGTGCCAGCAGCGCCACAGGTTTGAACACCGGGGAGCTGTTTTTT.

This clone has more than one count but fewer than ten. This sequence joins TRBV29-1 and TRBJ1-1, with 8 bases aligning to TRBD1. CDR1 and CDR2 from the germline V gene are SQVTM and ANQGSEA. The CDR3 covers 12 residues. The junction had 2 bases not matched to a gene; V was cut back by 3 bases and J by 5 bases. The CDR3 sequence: CSVDRGPTEAFF. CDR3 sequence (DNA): TGCAGCGTTGACAGGGGGCCAACTGAAGCTTTCTTT.

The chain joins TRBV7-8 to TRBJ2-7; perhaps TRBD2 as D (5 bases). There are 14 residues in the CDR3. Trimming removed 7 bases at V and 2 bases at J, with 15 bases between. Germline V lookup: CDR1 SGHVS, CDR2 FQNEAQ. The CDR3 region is CASTAVGVTYEQYF. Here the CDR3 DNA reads TGTGCCAGCACCGCCGTCGGGGTGACCTACGAGCAGTACTTC.

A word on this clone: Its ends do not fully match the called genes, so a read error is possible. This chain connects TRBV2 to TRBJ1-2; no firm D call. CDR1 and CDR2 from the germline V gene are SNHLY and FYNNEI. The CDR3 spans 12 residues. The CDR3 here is CASSELYYGYPF. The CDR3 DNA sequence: TGTGCCAGCAGTGAACTTTACTATGGCTACCCCTTC. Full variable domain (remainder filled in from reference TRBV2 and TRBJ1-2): EPEVTQTPSHQVTQMGQEVILRCVPISNHLYFYWYRQILGQKVEFLVSFYNNEISEKSEIFDDQFSVERPDGSNFTLKIRSTKLEDSAMYFCASSELYYGYPFGSGTRLTVV.

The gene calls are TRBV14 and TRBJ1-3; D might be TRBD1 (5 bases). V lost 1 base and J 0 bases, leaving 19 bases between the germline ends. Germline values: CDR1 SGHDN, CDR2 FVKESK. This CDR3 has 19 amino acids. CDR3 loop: CASSQARRGGRLSGNTIYF. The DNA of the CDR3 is TGTGCCAGCAGCCAAGCCCGGAGGGGTGGCCGACTCTCTGGAAACACCATATATTTT.

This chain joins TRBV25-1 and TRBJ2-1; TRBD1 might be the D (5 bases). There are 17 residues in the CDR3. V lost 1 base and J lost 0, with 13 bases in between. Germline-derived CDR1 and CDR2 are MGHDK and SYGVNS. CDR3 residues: CASSESGQTISYNEQFF. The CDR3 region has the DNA TGTGCCAGCAGTGAATCAGGGCAGACAATCTCCTACAATGAGCAGTTCTTC.

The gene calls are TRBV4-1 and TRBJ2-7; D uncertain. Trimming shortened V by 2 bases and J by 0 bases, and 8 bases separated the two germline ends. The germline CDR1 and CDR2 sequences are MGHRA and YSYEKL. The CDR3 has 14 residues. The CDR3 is CASSQNSLSYEQYF. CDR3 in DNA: TGCGCCAGCAGCCAAAACAGTCTCTCCTACGAGCAGTACTTC.

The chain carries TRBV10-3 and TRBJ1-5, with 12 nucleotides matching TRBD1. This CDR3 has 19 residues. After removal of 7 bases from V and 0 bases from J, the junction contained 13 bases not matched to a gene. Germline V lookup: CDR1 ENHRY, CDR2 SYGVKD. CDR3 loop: CAIKARDRGPEYSNQPQHF. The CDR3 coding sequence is TGTGCCATCAAGGCTCGGGACAGGGGGCCTGAATATAGCAATCAGCCCCAGCATTTT.

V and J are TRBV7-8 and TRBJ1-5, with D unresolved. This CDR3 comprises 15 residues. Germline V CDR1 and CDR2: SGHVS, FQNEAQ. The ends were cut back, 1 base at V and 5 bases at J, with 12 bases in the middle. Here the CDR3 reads CASSLEPGVDQPQHF. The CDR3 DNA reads TGTGCCAGCAGCTTAGAACCGGGAGTTGATCAGCCCCAGCATTTT.

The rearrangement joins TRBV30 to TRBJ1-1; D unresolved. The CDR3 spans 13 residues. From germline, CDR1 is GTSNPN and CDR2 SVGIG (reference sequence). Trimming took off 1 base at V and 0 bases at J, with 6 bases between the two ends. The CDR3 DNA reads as TGTGCCTGGAGTGCCCAGATGAACACTGAAGCTTTCTTT. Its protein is CAWSAQMNTEAFF.

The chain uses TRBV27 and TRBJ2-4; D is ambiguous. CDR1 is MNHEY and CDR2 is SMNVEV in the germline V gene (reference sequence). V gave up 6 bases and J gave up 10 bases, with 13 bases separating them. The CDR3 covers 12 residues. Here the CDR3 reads CASRTLYGIQYF. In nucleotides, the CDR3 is TGTGCCAGCAGGACTTTGTATGGAATTCAGTACTTC.

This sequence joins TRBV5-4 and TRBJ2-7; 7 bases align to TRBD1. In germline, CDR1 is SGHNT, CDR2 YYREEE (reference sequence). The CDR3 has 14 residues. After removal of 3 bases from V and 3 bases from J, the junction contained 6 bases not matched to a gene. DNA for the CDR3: TGTGCCAGCAGCTCCCGGACAGGCAACTACGAGCAGTACTTC. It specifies CASSSRTGNYEQYF.